Listed below are T cell receptor beta chains from one sample, sequenced in a study of blood T cell repertoires in COVID-19. Data came from immunoSEQ multiplex PCR; TCRdb stores just in-frame clones and leaves some out. The sample yields some 350,000 clones, roughly nine tenths seen once. Sequences were obtained from PBMCs or T cells enriched from blood (not recorded which). Every receptor here comes from a woman in her thirties who had recovered from COVID-19. The conserved cysteine and the conserved F or W are not part of the CDR3 here. The order of the fields is V gene, D gene, J gene, CDR3 protein. A D gene is named only where the DNA matches it firmly.

v_call: TRBV5-1
d_call: TRBD2
j_call: TRBJ2-1
cdr3_aa: ASSPFMSGGVVPYNEQF

v_call: TRBV3-1/TRBV3-2
d_call: .
j_call: TRBJ2-3
cdr3_aa: ASSLRTDTQY

v_call: TRBV6-1
d_call: .
j_call: TRBJ2-1
cdr3_aa: ASSDRTSHNEQF

v_call: TRBV7-8
d_call: TRBD1
j_call: TRBJ1-6
cdr3_aa: ASSLLGTVDSPLH

v_call: TRBV19
d_call: .
j_call: TRBJ1-2
cdr3_aa: ASSITAPNYGYT

v_call: TRBV19
d_call: .
j_call: TRBJ1-5
cdr3_aa: ASSIVAGVGNQPQH

v_call: TRBV28
d_call: TRBD1
j_call: TRBJ1-5
cdr3_aa: ASSSIEGASWQPQH

v_call: TRBV5-1
d_call: TRBD1
j_call: TRBJ2-1
cdr3_aa: ASSFRDRGNEQF

v_call: TRBV12-5
d_call: TRBD1
j_call: TRBJ1-1
cdr3_aa: ASGSTGGGTEAF

v_call: TRBV9
d_call: .
j_call: TRBJ1-3
cdr3_aa: ASSPRTAGPGNTIY

v_call: TRBV7-8
d_call: .
j_call: TRBJ2-5
cdr3_aa: ASSLSPTTQETQY

v_call: TRBV28
d_call: .
j_call: TRBJ1-5
cdr3_aa: ASSPGQGRQPQH

v_call: TRBV5-1
d_call: .
j_call: TRBJ1-1
cdr3_aa: ASSLGHTNTEAF

v_call: TRBV21-1
d_call: .
j_call: TRBJ1-2
cdr3_aa: ASTPEAYYGYT

v_call: TRBV10-3
d_call: .
j_call: TRBJ1-1
cdr3_aa: AISEARGNTEAF

v_call: TRBV11-2
d_call: TRBD1
j_call: TRBJ2-7
cdr3_aa: ASRTNRGRGEQY

v_call: TRBV6-5
d_call: .
j_call: TRBJ1-6
cdr3_aa: ASSYSNRGGAPLH

v_call: TRBV28
d_call: .
j_call: TRBJ1-5
cdr3_aa: ASSKAGAMSGQPQH

v_call: TRBV27
d_call: TRBD2
j_call: TRBJ2-1
cdr3_aa: ASSPGASGRQEQF

v_call: TRBV4-1
d_call: .
j_call: TRBJ1-2
cdr3_aa: ASSLEAGAGYT

v_call: TRBV18
d_call: .
j_call: TRBJ1-5
cdr3_aa: ASSPGLGNQPQH

v_call: TRBV2
d_call: TRBD2
j_call: TRBJ2-1
cdr3_aa: ASLGTSGRGAYNEQF

v_call: TRBV6-6
d_call: .
j_call: TRBJ1-4
cdr3_aa: ASRVPGEREKLF

v_call: TRBV5-8
d_call: TRBD2
j_call: TRBJ2-7
cdr3_aa: ASSPQRGGPYEQY

v_call: TRBV12-5
d_call: .
j_call: TRBJ1-1
cdr3_aa: ASGLGRGWAF

v_call: TRBV7-9
d_call: TRBD2
j_call: TRBJ2-2
cdr3_aa: ASSSVGFSGGTGELF

v_call: TRBV6-5
d_call: .
j_call: TRBJ1-2
cdr3_aa: ASSPYRQGYGYT

v_call: TRBV7-8
d_call: .
j_call: TRBJ2-1
cdr3_aa: ASSSTRGGRESWDRDEQF

v_call: TRBV5-1
d_call: TRBD1
j_call: TRBJ2-7
cdr3_aa: ASSYGQGGYEQY

v_call: TRBV6-1
d_call: TRBD1
j_call: TRBJ1-5
cdr3_aa: ASSERAGGYSNQPQH

v_call: TRBV27
d_call: .
j_call: TRBJ1-5
cdr3_aa: ASSFRSNQPQH

v_call: TRBV10-3
d_call: .
j_call: TRBJ1-2
cdr3_aa: ATLGGTAYGYT

v_call: TRBV29-1
d_call: TRBD1
j_call: TRBJ2-7
cdr3_aa: SVEGGTGSFYEQY

v_call: TRBV7-6
d_call: .
j_call: TRBJ1-1
cdr3_aa: ASSSDSSTEAF

v_call: TRBV18
d_call: TRBD1
j_call: TRBJ2-7
cdr3_aa: ASSRDRNSYEQY

v_call: TRBV19
d_call: TRBD1
j_call: TRBJ1-4
cdr3_aa: AAGTGVTNEKLF

v_call: TRBV19
d_call: TRBD1
j_call: TRBJ1-1
cdr3_aa: ASSIDHRRQGLDTEAF

v_call: TRBV5-6
d_call: .
j_call: TRBJ1-4
cdr3_aa: APSRQATYPIKLF

v_call: TRBV28
d_call: .
j_call: TRBJ1-2
cdr3_aa: ASSSRTDYLGYGYT

v_call: TRBV11-2
d_call: .
j_call: TRBJ1-1
cdr3_aa: ASSLGGGSTEAF

v_call: TRBV19
d_call: .
j_call: TRBJ2-7
cdr3_aa: ASRDPGTTQTGEQY

v_call: TRBV11-2
d_call: TRBD2
j_call: TRBJ2-7
cdr3_aa: ASSLERGASYEQY

v_call: TRBV7-8
d_call: .
j_call: TRBJ1-1
cdr3_aa: ASSPVQVSEAF

v_call: TRBV6-1
d_call: .
j_call: TRBJ2-7
cdr3_aa: ASSEVSGPSYEQY

v_call: TRBV19
d_call: .
j_call: TRBJ2-2
cdr3_aa: ATKRRGDTGELF

v_call: TRBV6-5
d_call: .
j_call: TRBJ1-3
cdr3_aa: ASMAAGHSGNTIY

v_call: TRBV7-9
d_call: TRBD2
j_call: TRBJ2-1
cdr3_aa: ASSPGGGPHNEQF

v_call: TRBV29-1
d_call: TRBD2
j_call: TRBJ2-1
cdr3_aa: SVEGGSKEQF

v_call: TRBV7-9
d_call: .
j_call: TRBJ2-7
cdr3_aa: ASEQGRTSSYEQY

v_call: TRBV5-4
d_call: TRBD1
j_call: TRBJ1-6
cdr3_aa: ASSWGTEPNSPLH

v_call: TRBV11-2
d_call: .
j_call: TRBJ1-2
cdr3_aa: ASSSTGPYGYT

v_call: TRBV9
d_call: TRBD2
j_call: TRBJ2-2
cdr3_aa: ASSAAGAGELF

v_call: TRBV27
d_call: TRBD1
j_call: TRBJ1-5
cdr3_aa: ASSPWGQITDQPQH

v_call: TRBV4-1
d_call: .
j_call: TRBJ1-2
cdr3_aa: ASSQETDRYGYT

v_call: TRBV23-1
d_call: .
j_call: TRBJ2-7
cdr3_aa: ASSQAYEQY

v_call: TRBV5-8
d_call: TRBD1
j_call: TRBJ2-3
cdr3_aa: ASRQGMTDTQY

v_call: TRBV7-9
d_call: .
j_call: TRBJ2-4
cdr3_aa: ASSEGAGLVKNIQY

v_call: TRBV30
d_call: TRBD1
j_call: TRBJ1-2
cdr3_aa: AWERTGDYGYT

v_call: TRBV4-1
d_call: .
j_call: TRBJ2-5
cdr3_aa: ASSQPGTRETQY

v_call: TRBV27
d_call: TRBD1
j_call: TRBJ1-6
cdr3_aa: ASSTQGSSYNSPLH